The 14 T cell receptor beta chains reported below all come from one sample, sequenced in a study of T cells after yellow fever vaccination. One entry per CDR3 protein, called by TCRdb with MiXCR from the 5' RACE reads. The sample has about 300,000 distinct CDR3 sequences, approximately 8% seen once. Here the sequenced sample was CD4+ T cells sorted from PBMCs, taken 5 days after the yellow fever booster vaccination. The receptors here all came from a man aged 18 to 29 who received the YFV17D yellow fever vaccine.

The chain carries TRBV7-2 and TRBJ2-5; 7 nucleotides align to TRBD2. J was trimmed by 7 bases and V by 5 bases; bases with no gene match: 10. CDR3 size: 14 residues. In germline, CDR1 is SGHTA, CDR2 FQGNSA. CDR3 residues: CASSPRAGPVTQYF. The CDR3, as DNA: TGTGCCAGCAGCCCTAGAGCGGGGCCGGTGACCCAGTACTTC.

Ten or more counts support this clonotype. CDR3 loop: CASSLTGGAAEAFF. The DNA of the CDR3 is TGTGCCAGCAGCTTGACAGGGGGGGCGGCTGAAGCTTTCTTT. The chain employs TRBV7-2 and TRBJ1-1; 9 nucleotides match TRBD1. In germline, CDR1 is SGHTA, CDR2 FQGNSA. The J segment lost 6 bases and the V segment lost 3 bases, leaving 5 bases of the junction unmatched. The CDR3 extends over 14 amino acids. The full variable domain, completed using reference TRBV7-2 and TRBJ1-1, is GAGVSQSPSNKVTEKGKDVELRCDPISGHTALYWYRQSLGQGLEFLIYFQGNSAPDKSGLPSDRFSAERTGGSVSTLTIQRTQQEDSAVYLCASSLTGGAAEAFFGQGTRLTVV.

This clonotype was detected ten times or more. The CDR3 DNA reads TGTGCCAGCAGCTTGGTTACGGGAAGGGATACGCAGTATTTT. The encoded protein is CASSLVTGRDTQYF. The V call is TRBV5-4, the J call TRBJ2-3, with D perhaps matching TRBD2 (5 bases). CDR3 length: 14 residues. V lost 0 bases, J lost 6 bases, and 11 bases lay in between. In germline, CDR1 is SGHNT, CDR2 YYREEE (reference sequence).

Ten or more counts support this clonotype. V and J are TRBV28 and TRBJ2-4; tentatively, D is TRBD2 (6 bases). This CDR3 is built from 14 residues. V lost 1 base, J lost 9 bases, and 13 bases lay in between. CDR1 and CDR2 (germline): MDHEN, SYDVKM. The CDR3 DNA is TGTGCCAGCAGTTTATATTTCACGGAGGGCATTCAGTACTTC. Translation: CASSLYFTEGIQYF.

This clonotype was seen repeatedly, ten times or more. This chain links TRBV7-2 with TRBJ1-1, with D possibly matching TRBD1 (6 bases). Looked up from germline, CDR1 is SGHTA and CDR2 is FQGNSA. CDR3 length: 14 amino acids. V shed 5 bases and J shed 1 base, with 11 bases lying between them. The CDR3 region has the DNA TGTGCCAGCAGCAAGGGACAATGGAACACTGAAGCTTTCTTT. It is translated as CASSKGQWNTEAFF.

The table lists this clonotype with a few counts. The chain recombines TRBV24-1 with TRBJ1-5; D remains unclear. The CDR3 is 14 amino acids. V shed 5 bases and J shed 0 bases, with 7 bases lying between them. The V gene's germline CDR1 is KGHDR and CDR2 SFDVKD. The CDR3: CATSGPYSNQPQHF. CDR3 DNA sequence: TGTGCCACCAGTGGACCTTATAGCAATCAGCCCCAGCATTTT.

The table lists this clonotype with a few counts. This chain links TRBV18 with TRBJ2-5; D is perhaps TRBD1 (6 bases). This CDR3 region has 14 residues. Germline V gene data show CDR1 as KGHSH and CDR2 as LQKENI. Trimming removed 1 base from V and 5 bases from J, with 11 bases in between. CDR3 region: CASSPLDSEETQYF. The DNA for the CDR3 is TGTGCCAGCTCACCACTGGACAGCGAGGAGACCCAGTACTTC.

The chain links TRBV28 to TRBJ2-2; TRBD1 matches at 9 bases. This CDR3 spans 16 amino acids. Germline CDR1 is MDHEN and CDR2 is SYDVKM. V lost 5 bases to trimming and J lost 3 bases; unmatched junction nucleotides: 7. CDR3 nucleotides: TGTGCCAGCAGTCATCCGGGACAGGGTTACACCGGGGAGCTGTTTTTT. As protein: CASSHPGQGYTGELFF. Full variable domain (rest looked up from reference TRBV28 and TRBJ2-2): DVKVTQSSRYLVKRTGEKVFLECVQDMDHENMFWYRQDPGLGLRLIYFSYDVKMKEKGDIPEGYSVSREKKERFSLILESASTNQTSMYLCASSHPGQGYTGELFFGEGSRLTVL.

A few counts support this clonotype. The V and J genes are TRBV10-3 and TRBJ1-2; D unclear. The CDR3 extends over 14 amino acids. V lost 3 bases and J 3 bases, leaving 11 bases between the germline ends. Germline V gives CDR1 ENHRY, CDR2 SYGVKD. This CDR3 is CAISDAGKHYGYTF. The CDR3 DNA reads as TGTGCCATCAGTGACGCGGGGAAACACTATGGCTACACCTTC.

This clonotype has just a few counts. The chain uses TRBV19 and TRBJ1-1; D ambiguous. Germline-derived CDR1 and CDR2 are LNHDA and SQIVND (reference sequence). Trimming left V 3 bases short and J 4 bases short, with 6 bases between. CDR3 length equals 12 residues. CDR3 in amino acids: CASSIRGTEAFF. The CDR3 nucleotides read TGTGCCAGTAGTATCCGGGGCACTGAAGCTTTCTTT.

This clonotype occurred a few times. The chain uses TRBV7-8 and TRBJ1-2; D not certain. Germline lookup yields CDR1 SGHVS and CDR2 FQNEAQ. Trimming stripped 4 bases from V and 2 bases from J, with 8 bases between. The CDR3 has 13 amino acids. The CDR3 sequence is CASSSQLNYGYTF. DNA for the CDR3: TGTGCCAGCAGCTCGCAATTAAACTATGGCTACACCTTC.

V and J are TRBV20-1 and TRBJ1-2; TRBD1 might be the D (5 bases). Germline CDR1 and CDR2: DFQATT and SNEGSKA (reference sequence). Trimming left V 0 bases short and J 6 bases short, with 14 bases between. This CDR3 region has 14 residues. The CDR3 protein is CSARDWGGADGYTF. The CDR3 DNA reads as TGCAGTGCTAGAGATTGGGGAGGGGCGGATGGCTACACCTTC.

The chain is built from TRBV20-1 and TRBJ1-6, with D unresolved. Germline values: CDR1 DFQATT, CDR2 SNEGSKA (reference sequence). The V gene lost 1 base and the J gene lost 9 bases, with 7 bases spanning the gap. CDR3 length: 12 residues. The DNA of the CDR3 is TGCAGTGCTAGAGGGAATAGTTCACCCCTCCACTTT. Protein product: CSARGNSSPLHF.

This clonotype was recorded at least ten times. The genes are TRBV27 and TRBJ1-4; D call uncertain. Germline values: CDR1 MNHEY, CDR2 SMNVEV (reference sequence). The length of the CDR3 is 13 residues. Deletions cut 2 bases from V and 6 bases from J, with 7 bases between. The CDR3 here is CASSLLPHEKLFF. In nucleotides, the CDR3 is TGTGCCAGCAGTTTACTGCCCCATGAAAAACTGTTTTTT.